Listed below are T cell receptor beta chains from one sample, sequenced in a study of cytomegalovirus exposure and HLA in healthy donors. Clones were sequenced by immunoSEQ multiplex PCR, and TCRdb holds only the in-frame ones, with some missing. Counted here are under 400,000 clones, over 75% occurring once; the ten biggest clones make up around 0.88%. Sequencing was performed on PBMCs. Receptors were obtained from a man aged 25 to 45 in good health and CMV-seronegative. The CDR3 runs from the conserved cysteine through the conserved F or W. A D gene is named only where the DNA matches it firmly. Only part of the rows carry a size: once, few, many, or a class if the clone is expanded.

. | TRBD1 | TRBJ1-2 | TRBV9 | CASSVGSPGQGAGYTF | TGTGCCAGCAGCGTGGGTTCCCCGGGACAGGGAGCTGGCTACACCTTC
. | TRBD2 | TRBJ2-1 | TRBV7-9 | CASSSGANYNEQFF | TGTGCCAGCAGTAGCGGGGCTAATTACAATGAGCAGTTCTTC
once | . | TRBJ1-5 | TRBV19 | CASSRLDSSNQPQHF | TGTGCCAGTAGTCGCCTTGACAGTAGCAATCAGCCCCAGCATTTT
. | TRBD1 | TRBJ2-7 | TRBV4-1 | CASSRGQGHSEQYF | TGCGCCTCTAGCAGGGGGCAGGGTCATAGCGAGCAGTACTTC
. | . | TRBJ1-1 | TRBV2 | CASSEARGATEAFF | TGTGCCAGCAGTGAAGCGCGGGGGGCGACTGAAGCTTTCTTT
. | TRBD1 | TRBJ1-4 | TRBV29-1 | CSVGALDRVEEKLFF | TGCAGCGTTGGGGCCCTGGACAGGGTAGAAGAAAAACTGTTTTTT
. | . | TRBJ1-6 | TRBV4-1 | CASSHRPRDKNSPLHF | TGCGCCAGCAGCCATAGACCCCGGGACAAAAATTCACCCCTCCACTTT
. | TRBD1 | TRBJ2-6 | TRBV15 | CATSKTGSGANVLTF | TGTGCCACCAGCAAGACAGGGTCCGGGGCCAACGTCCTGACTTTC
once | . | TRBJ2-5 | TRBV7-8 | CASSKPWATQYF | TGTGCCAGCAGCAAACCCTGGGCTACCCAGTACTTC
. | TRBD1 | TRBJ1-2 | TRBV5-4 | CASSENRGLGYGYTF | TGTGCCAGCAGCGAAAACAGGGGGCTGGGGTATGGCTACACCTTC
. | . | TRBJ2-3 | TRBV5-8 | CASSFSRGTDTQYF | TGTGCCAGCAGCTTTTCCAGGGGCACAGATACGCAGTATTTT
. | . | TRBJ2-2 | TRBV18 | CASSHTNTGELFF | TGTGCCAGCTCACATACGAACACCGGGGAGCTGTTTTTT
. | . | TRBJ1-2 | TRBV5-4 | CASSSYRQAIYGYTF | TGTGCCAGCAGCTCTTACCGACAGGCGATCTATGGCTACACCTTC
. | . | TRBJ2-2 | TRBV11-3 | CASSNFGELFF | TGTGCCAGCAGTAACTTCGGGGAGCTGTTTTTT
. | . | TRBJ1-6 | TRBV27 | CASSSGHPYNSPLHF | TGTGCCAGCAGTTCTGGACATCCATATAATTCACCCCTCCACTTT
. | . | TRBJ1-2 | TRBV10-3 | CAISDGPGSNYGYTF | TGTGCCATCAGTGATGGGCCAGGGTCGAACTATGGCTACACCTTC
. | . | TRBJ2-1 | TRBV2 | CASIIPPRIEQFF | TGTGCCAGCATTATACCCCCCAGGATTGAGCAGTTCTTC
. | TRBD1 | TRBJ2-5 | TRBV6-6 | CASSRPLTGTAETQYF | TGTGCCAGCAGCCGCCCGTTGACAGGGACAGCAGAGACCCAGTACTTC
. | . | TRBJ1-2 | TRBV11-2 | CASSRAAGVSYGYTF | TGTGCCAGCAGCAGAGCGGCAGGGGTTAGCTATGGCTACACCTTC
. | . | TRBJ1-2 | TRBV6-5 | CASSYGRGNYGYTF | TGTGCCAGCAGTTATGGCAGGGGAAACTATGGCTACACCTTC
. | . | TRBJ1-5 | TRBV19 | CASSISGVLNQPQHF | TGTGCCAGTAGTATTTCAGGCGTACTTAATCAGCCCCAGCATTTT
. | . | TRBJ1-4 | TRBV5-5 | CASSPGQTNEKLFF | TGTGCCAGCAGCCCAGGACAGACGAATGAAAAACTGTTTTTT
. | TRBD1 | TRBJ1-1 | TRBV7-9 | CASSHPGGAEAFF | TGTGCCAGCAGCCATCCAGGGGGAGCTGAAGCTTTCTTT
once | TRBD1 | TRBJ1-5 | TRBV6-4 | CAGNRGEGNQPQHF | TGTGCCGGTAACAGGGGTGAAGGCAATCAGCCCCAGCATTTT
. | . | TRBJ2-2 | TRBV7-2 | CASSLSGEIHTGELFF | TGTGCCAGCAGCTTGTCAGGGGAGATACACACCGGGGAGCTGTTTTTT
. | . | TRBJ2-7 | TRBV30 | CAWSVVLGSSEQYF | TGTGCCTGGAGTGTTGTACTAGGGAGTAGCGAGCAGTACTTC
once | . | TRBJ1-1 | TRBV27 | CASSLGWGGGNTEAFF | TGTGCCAGCAGTTTAGGTTGGGGGGGCGGGAACACTGAAGCTTTCTTT
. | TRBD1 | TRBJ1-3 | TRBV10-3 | CAINPGTGLGNTIYF | TGTGCCATCAACCCGGGGACAGGCCTTGGAAACACCATATATTTT
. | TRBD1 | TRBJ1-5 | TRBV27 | CASSLIPGGQPQHF | TGTGCCAGCAGTTTAATTCCAGGGGGTCAGCCCCAGCATTTT
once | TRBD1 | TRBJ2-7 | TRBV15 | CATSFGTGGYEQYF | TGTGCCACCAGCTTCGGGACAGGGGGCTACGAGCAGTACTTC
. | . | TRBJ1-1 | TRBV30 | CAWSQGAGGTEAFF | TGTGCCTGGAGTCAAGGGGCGGGGGGCACTGAAGCTTTCTTT
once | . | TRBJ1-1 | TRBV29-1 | CSGRAPQDTVNTEAFF | TGCAGCGGGCGGGCTCCCCAGGATACGGTGAACACTGAAGCTTTCTTT
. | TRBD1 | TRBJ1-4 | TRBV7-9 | CASSYGTGGTLLNEKLFF | TGTGCCAGCAGCTACGGGACAGGGGGAACCCTTTTAAATGAAAAACTGTTTTTT
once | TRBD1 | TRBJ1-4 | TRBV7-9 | CASSFRTGQNEKLFF | TGTGCCAGCAGCTTTAGGACAGGACAAAATGAAAAACTGTTTTTT
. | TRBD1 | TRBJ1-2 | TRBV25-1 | CASSSNIGQVYGYTF | TGTGCCAGCAGTTCAAACATCGGACAGGTCTATGGCTACACCTTC
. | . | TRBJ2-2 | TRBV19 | CASSGNLETGELFF | TGTGCCAGTAGTGGAAACCTAGAGACCGGGGAGCTGTTTTTT
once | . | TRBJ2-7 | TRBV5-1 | CASSITEDYEQYF | TGCGCCAGCAGTATAACAGAAGACTACGAGCAGTACTTC
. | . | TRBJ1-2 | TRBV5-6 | CASSLDRQPYGYTF | TGTGCCAGCAGCTTGGATAGACAGCCCTATGGCTACACCTTC
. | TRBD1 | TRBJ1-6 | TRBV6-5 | CASSRQGSSPLHF | TGTGCCAGCAGTCGACAGGGCAGTTCACCCCTCCACTTT
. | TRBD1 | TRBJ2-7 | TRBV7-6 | CASSKNPGQGYEQYF | TGTGCCAGCAGCAAAAACCCGGGACAGGGCTACGAGCAGTACTTC
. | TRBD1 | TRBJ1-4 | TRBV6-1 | CASRGQGIPNEKLFF | TGTGCCAGCAGGGGACAGGGGATTCCTAATGAAAAACTGTTTTTT
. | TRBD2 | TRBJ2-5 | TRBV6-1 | CASSGLAGLGETQYF | TGTGCCAGCAGCGGACTAGCGGGCCTCGGAGAGACCCAGTACTTC
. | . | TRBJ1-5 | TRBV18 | CASSQTDNQPQHF | TGTGCCAGCTCACAAACAGACAATCAGCCCCAGCATTTT
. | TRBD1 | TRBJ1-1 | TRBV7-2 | CASSPTGVNTEAFF | TGTGCCAGCAGCCCGACAGGGGTAAATACTGAAGCTTTCTTT
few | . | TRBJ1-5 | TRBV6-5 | CATTSLGGGNQPQHF | TGTGCCACTACTTCGTTGGGAGGTGGCAATCAGCCCCAGCATTTT
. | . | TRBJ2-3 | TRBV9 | CASSVDTRAEEATDTQYF | TGTGCCAGCAGCGTAGATACTAGGGCTGAGGAGGCGACAGATACGCAGTATTTT